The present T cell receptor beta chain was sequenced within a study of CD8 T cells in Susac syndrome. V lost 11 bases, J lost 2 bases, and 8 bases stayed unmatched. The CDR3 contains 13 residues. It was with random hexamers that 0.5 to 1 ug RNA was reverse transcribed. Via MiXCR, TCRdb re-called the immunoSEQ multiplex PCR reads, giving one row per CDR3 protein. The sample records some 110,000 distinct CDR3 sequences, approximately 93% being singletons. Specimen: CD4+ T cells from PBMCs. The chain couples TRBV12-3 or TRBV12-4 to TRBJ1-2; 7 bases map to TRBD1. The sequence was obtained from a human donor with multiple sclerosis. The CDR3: CAGWDSNNYGYTF. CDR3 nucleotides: TGTGCCGGATGGGACAGCAACAACTATGGCTACACCTTC.